One and the same sample provided the 25 T cell receptor beta chains below, sequenced in a study of cytomegalovirus exposure and HLA in healthy donors. The PCR used 60 Vbeta and 13 Jbeta primers. Clones were sequenced by immunoSEQ multiplex PCR, and TCRdb holds only the in-frame ones, with some missing. The sample yields some 110,000 clones, 70% seen once. What was sequenced was PBMCs. All receptors come from a man aged 25-40 years in good health and CMV-seropositive.

J is TRBJ2-7 and V is TRBV29-1; TRBD1 matches 7 bases. The junction had 15 bases not matched to a gene; V was cut back by 7 bases and J by 6 bases. CDR1 SQVTM and CDR2 ANQGSEA come from the germline V gene. The CDR3 spans 14 residues. This CDR3 is CSATDRVDTTEQYF. The CDR3 nucleotides read TGCAGCGCCACCGACAGGGTTGACACTACCGAGCAGTACTTC.

The rearrangement uses TRBV19 and TRBJ1-1; D gene uncertain. Germline V gene lookup returns CDR1 LNHDA and CDR2 SQIVND (reference sequence). The V end was cut by 5 bases, the J end by 2 bases, with 6 bases between. The CDR3 contains 12 residues. The CDR3 loop is CASSHVNTEAFF. CDR3 nucleotide sequence: TGTGCCAGTAGTCATGTTAACACTGAAGCTTTCTTT.

Regarding this clone: A read error may produce the germline difference seen at one junction end. The chain couples TRBV19 to TRBJ2-2; D unresolved. The CDR3 has 13 residues. Per the germline V gene, CDR1 is LNHDA and CDR2 is SQIVND (reference sequence). The CDR3 DNA is TGTACCAGTAGAACAGCGAACACCGGGGAGCTGTTTTTT. Amino acids: CTSRTANTGELFF. Filled out from reference TRBV19 and TRBJ2-2, the complete variable domain reads DGGITQSPKYLFRKEGQNVTLSCEQNLNHDAMYWYRQDPGQGLRLIYYSQIVNDFQKGDIAEGYSVSREKKESFPLTVTSAQKNPTAFYLCTSRTANTGELFFGEGSRLTVL.

This clone was observed a handful of times. The chain has TRBV6-1 and TRBJ2-2, with TRBD1 identical over 7 bases. The CDR3 consists of 15 residues. With 3 bases clipped from V and 6 bases from J, the junction kept 7 bases outside the gene matches. The V gene's germline CDR1 is MNHNS and CDR2 SASEGT. CDR3 in DNA: TGTGCCAGCAGTGAGACAGGGCCTTCTCCCGGGGAGCTGTTTTTT. The encoded protein is CASSETGPSPGELFF.

V and J are TRBV9 and TRBJ1-1; tentatively, D is TRBD1 (6 bases). V was trimmed by 2 bases and J by 1 base, leaving 18 bases between them. The germline CDR1 and CDR2 sequences are SGDLS and YYNGEE. The length of the CDR3 is 17 residues. The CDR3 DNA is TGTGCCAGCAGCGTCGCGGATCTGGGGGCTCGGAACACTGAAGCTTTCTTT. This codes for CASSVADLGARNTEAFF.

This clone was found once. V is TRBV4-1 and J is TRBJ1-2; TRBD1 matches 7 bases. J gave up 3 bases and V 2 bases, and 6 bases lay outside the gene matches. CDR3 length: 15 residues. Per the germline V gene, CDR1 is MGHRA and CDR2 is YSYEKL. CDR3 sequence (DNA): TGCGCCAGCAGCCAATCGCAGGGGGATCACTATGGCTACACCTTC. Translating gives CASSQSQGDHYGYTF.

The chain employs TRBV5-1 and TRBJ2-7; possibly TRBD1 for D (6 bases). Germline CDR1 and CDR2: SGHRS and YFSETQ. V dropped 5 bases and J dropped 7 bases, with 16 bases sitting between them. This CDR3 contains 13 residues. CDR3 sequence (DNA): TGCGCCAGCAGACCGGTCAGGGGAGCTGAGCAGTACGTC. Encoded protein: CASRPVRGAEQYV.

The V and J genes are TRBV10-3 and TRBJ2-1, with 10 bases lining up with TRBD1. After removal of 5 bases from V and 7 bases from J, the junction contained 5 bases not matched to a gene. The CDR3 runs to 14 residues. In germline, CDR1 is ENHRY, CDR2 SYGVKD. The CDR3 sequence is CAISSDRGLNEQFF. The CDR3 bases are TGTGCCATCAGTTCGGACAGGGGGTTGAATGAGCAGTTCTTC.

This clone was detected only a few times. This chain uses TRBV25-1 with TRBJ2-4, with TRBD2 identical over 8 bases. V was pared by 2 bases and J by 0 bases, with 6 bases of the junction left unmatched. Germline V gene lookup returns CDR1 MGHDK and CDR2 SYGVNS. The CDR3 runs 17 residues. The CDR3 reads CASSELQAGGAKNIQYF. Written as DNA, the CDR3 is TGTGCCAGCAGTGAACTCCAGGCGGGAGGAGCCAAAAACATTCAGTACTTC. The full variable domain, rest sourced from reference TRBV25-1 and TRBJ2-4, is EADIYQTPRYLVIGTGKKITLECSQTMGHDKMYWYQQDPGMELHLIHYSYGVNSTEKGDLSSESTVSRIRTEHFPLTLESARPSHTSQYLCASSELQAGGAKNIQYFGAGTRLSVL.

V usage is TRBV25-1 and J usage is TRBJ2-1; TRBD2 aligns across 14 bases. J gave up 14 bases and V 6 bases, and 9 bases lay outside the gene matches. The CDR3 length is 14 residues. From germline, CDR1 is MGHDK and CDR2 SYGVNS. The CDR3 DNA reads TGTGCCAGCAGCCTCGGGACTAGCGGGAGATACAAGTTCTTC. As protein: CASSLGTSGRYKFF.

This clone was recorded once. V usage is TRBV4-1 and J usage is TRBJ2-1; maybe TRBD1 (7 bases). The germline V gene has CDR1 MGHRA and CDR2 YSYEKL. The CDR3 sequence is 16 residues long. V gave up 2 bases and J gave up 7 bases, with 18 bases separating them. CDR3 loop: CASSQIRSQGGNEQFF. DNA for the CDR3: TGCGCCAGCAGCCAAATCCGATCCCAGGGGGGAAATGAGCAGTTCTTC.

In DNA, the CDR3 is TGCGCCAGCAGCCAAGAAGGGGCTAGAGTGTCCTACAATGAGCAGTTCTTC. Translated: CASSQEGARVSYNEQFF. V and J are TRBV4-1 and TRBJ2-1, with D perhaps matching TRBD1 (5 bases). Trimming took off 0 bases at V and 1 base at J, with 13 bases between the two ends. Germline lookup yields CDR1 MGHRA and CDR2 YSYEKL. This CDR3 spans 17 amino acids.

This clone was picked up a small number of times. This rearrangement joins TRBV2 to TRBJ2-5; TRBD2 matches 8 bases. With 0 bases clipped from V and 2 bases from J, the junction kept 5 bases outside the gene matches. In germline, CDR1 is SNHLY, CDR2 FYNNEI. The CDR3 runs to 16 residues. The CDR3 reads CASSEAPLAGQETQYF. CDR3 nucleotide sequence: TGTGCCAGCAGTGAAGCGCCCCTAGCGGGTCAAGAGACCCAGTACTTC.

This clone has just a few counts. The chain employs TRBV5-4 and TRBJ1-2, with 7 positions matching TRBD1. Germline-derived CDR1 and CDR2 are SGHNT and YYREEE (reference sequence). Losses at the gene ends were 4 bases for V and 6 bases for J; bases not matched to a gene: 15. This CDR3 is 16 amino acids long. The CDR3 coding sequence is TGTGCCAGCAGCCCCCGGGACAGTCACACAATAGATGGCTACACCTTC. Translating gives CASSPRDSHTIDGYTF.

This rearrangement joins TRBV10-2 to TRBJ2-1; 9 bases fit TRBD1. Germline CDR1 is WSHSY and CDR2 is SAAADI. The CDR3 loop spans 13 amino acids. V trimming: 10 bases; J trimming: 4 bases; junction bases outside the gene matches: 5. CDR3 coding DNA: TGCGCCACCGGGACAGGGCGGTACAATGAGCAGTTCTTC. It specifies CATGTGRYNEQFF.

V usage is TRBV5-4 and J usage is TRBJ2-3, with a possible D match to TRBD2 (5 bases). The germline CDR1 and CDR2 sequences are SGHNT and YYREEE (reference sequence). The V gene lost 0 bases and the J gene lost 2 bases, with 7 bases spanning the gap. The CDR3 length is 14 residues. CDR3 nucleotides: TGTGCCAGCAGCTTGGGGACTTCCACAGATACGCAGTATTTT. Its protein product is CASSLGTSTDTQYF.

In regard to this clone: A read error may account for a junction end that differs from germline. This CDR3 reads CASSLAVGSPTDTRYF. The CDR3 region has the DNA TGTGCCAGCAGCTTGGCGGTGGGGAGTCCCACAGATACGCGGTATTTT. V usage is TRBV5-6 and J usage is TRBJ2-3; tentatively, D is TRBD2 (5 bases). This CDR3 is 16 amino acids long. The germline gives CDR1 SGHDT, CDR2 YYEEEE.

This sequence joins TRBV19 and TRBJ1-6, with unresolved D. This CDR3 comprises 14 residues. Per germline, CDR1 LNHDA and CDR2 SQIVND (reference sequence). The ends were cut back, 4 bases at V and 7 bases at J, with 11 bases in the middle. The CDR3 DNA follows: TGTGCCAGTAGTACCGCGAGAGGAAATTCACCCCTCCACTTT. Translation gives CASSTARGNSPLHF.

In its sample, this clone was seen a few times. The chain has TRBV7-9 and TRBJ1-6; 7 bases map to TRBD1. Germline V gene data show CDR1 as SEHNR and CDR2 as FQNEAQ (reference sequence). The CDR3 length is 15 residues. V gave up 3 bases and J gave up 8 bases; unmatched junction bases: 7. The DNA of the CDR3 is TGTGCCAGCAGCTTTAACGGACAGGCGGATTCACCCCTCCACTTT. Translation gives CASSFNGQADSPLHF.

The chain joins TRBV28 to TRBJ1-2, with a possible D match to TRBD1 (5 bases). The CDR3 has 14 residues. CDR1 MDHEN and CDR2 SYDVKM come from the germline V gene. V dropped 3 bases and J dropped 3 bases, with 11 bases sitting between them. The CDR3 protein is CASSFWGEDYGYTF. CDR3 nucleotide sequence: TGTGCCAGCAGTTTCTGGGGGGAGGACTATGGCTACACCTTC.

The chain uses TRBV5-8 and TRBJ1-3; D call uncertain. Germline-derived CDR1 and CDR2 are SGHTS and YDEGEE. V lost 4 bases to trimming and J lost 1 base, with 9 bases between them. This CDR3 is 14 amino acids long. The CDR3 bases are TGTGCCAGCAGCCACGCCAGGTCTGGAAACACCATATATTTT. Translated: CASSHARSGNTIYF.

The chain is built from TRBV11-2 and TRBJ2-7, with a weak D call TRBD1 (6 bases). V was pared by 5 bases and J by 2 bases, with 22 bases between. CDR3 length: 17 amino acids. The germline CDR1 and CDR2 sequences are SGHAT and FQNNGV. The DNA of the CDR3 is TGTGCCAGCAGCCCAAAGGACTGCGGGTCAGGGGCCTACGAGCAGTACGTC. It encodes CASSPKDCGSGAYEQYV.

This clone was recorded a few times. The chain uses TRBV12-5 and TRBJ2-1; TRBD2 agrees at 9 bases. Trimming removed 0 bases from V and 5 bases from J; junction bases left unmatched: 14. Germline CDR1 and CDR2: LGHNT and FRNRAP. The CDR3 has 19 residues. CDR3 loop: CASGLVYWGAGGSNNEQFF. The CDR3 region has the DNA TGTGCTAGTGGTTTGGTCTATTGGGGGGCGGGAGGGTCTAACAATGAGCAGTTCTTC.

J is TRBJ1-1 and V is TRBV30, with 8 bases lining up with TRBD1. The CDR3 is 15 residues long. The germline CDR1 and CDR2 sequences are GTSNPN and SVGIG (reference sequence). Unmatched junction bases numbered 7, after V lost 0 bases and J lost 4 bases. The CDR3 DNA reads TGTGCCTGGAGTGTAGGGGGGACAGGCGGCACTGAAGCTTTCTTT. Amino acids: CAWSVGGTGGTEAFF.

The rearrangement uses TRBV28 and TRBJ1-6; TRBD1 aligns across 7 bases. Per the germline V gene, CDR1 is MDHEN and CDR2 is SYDVKM. The V gene end was trimmed by 8 bases and the J gene end by 5 bases; junction bases not matched to a gene: 6. The CDR3 is 14 amino acids. This chain's CDR3 is CASLTGQHNSPLHF. For the CDR3, the DNA is TGTGCCAGCTTAACGGGACAGCATAATTCACCCCTCCACTTT.